The 27 T cell receptor beta chains presented below share a single source sample, sequenced in a study of T cells in Graves' hyperthyroidism and ophthalmopathy. What was amplified from RNA transcripts were TCR beta CDR3 regions. The HTBI primer set served for first-round RT-PCR of the TCR CDR3. TCRdb re-called the multiplex PCR reads with MiXCR, one entry per CDR3 protein. The sample has approximately 590,000 distinct CDR3 sequences, less than 20% seen once. The specimen was blood. These receptors were collected from a woman between 25 and 40 years old with Graves' hyperthyroidism.

The V call is TRBV5-1, the J call TRBJ2-7; 12 nucleotides align to TRBD2. V shed 4 bases and J 4 bases; nucleotides not matched to a gene: 9. The CDR3 is 16 amino acids. Germline CDR1 and CDR2: SGHRS and YFSETQ. The CDR3 protein is CASSPTRLAGVYEQYF. CDR3 in DNA: TGCGCCAGCAGCCCAACACGACTAGCGGGAGTATACGAGCAGTACTTC.

Many counts were recorded for this clonotype. V usage is TRBV12-5 and J usage is TRBJ2-3; no clear D gene. The V end lost 2 bases, the J end lost 2 bases, and 2 bases lay between the germline ends. The CDR3 length is 12 residues. Germline-derived CDR1 and CDR2 are LGHNT and FRNRAP. CDR3 amino acids: CASGLYTDTQYF. Written as DNA, the CDR3 is TGTGCTAGTGGTTTGTACACAGATACGCAGTATTTT.

This clonotype was detected ten times or more. This chain links TRBV6-2 or TRBV6-3 with TRBJ2-7; 7 bases line up with TRBD1. The length of the CDR3 is 13 residues. V was pared by 6 bases and J by 3 bases, with 5 bases of the junction left unmatched. Germline-derived CDR1 and CDR2 are MNHEY and SVGEGT. CDR3 amino acids: CASRQDRDYEQYF. CDR3 bases: TGTGCCAGCAGGCAAGACAGGGACTACGAGCAGTACTTC.

V is TRBV6-1 and J is TRBJ2-5; TRBD2 agrees at 10 bases. Germline V gene lookup returns CDR1 MNHNS and CDR2 SASEGT. This CDR3 contains 16 residues. The V gene end was trimmed by 5 bases and the J gene end by 0 bases; junction bases not matched to a gene: 6. CDR3 coding DNA: TGTGCCAGCAGTACGAGCGGGAGGGCCCACCAAGAGACCCAGTACTTC. Its translation is CASSTSGRAHQETQYF.

This clonotype has a count of ten or more. The rearrangement uses TRBV28 and TRBJ2-7, with a tentative D call TRBD1 (6 bases). Looked up from germline, CDR1 is MDHEN and CDR2 is SYDVKM. This CDR3 is built from 13 residues. The V gene lost 6 bases and the J gene lost 3 bases, with 12 bases spanning the gap. In DNA form, the CDR3 reads TGTGCCAGCAGACCAGGGACAAACTACGAGCAGTACTTC. It specifies CASRPGTNYEQYF.

This clonotype was seen at least ten times. The chain carries TRBV3-1 and TRBJ2-5; D remains unclear. The CDR3 sequence is 15 residues long. Per germline, CDR1 LGHDT and CDR2 YNNKEL (reference sequence). Trimming cost V 0 bases and J 2 bases, with 10 bases left between them. CDR3 loop: CASSQEGLGQETQYF. The CDR3 DNA sequence: TGTGCCAGCAGCCAAGAAGGTCTGGGGCAAGAGACCCAGTACTTC.

A word on this clonotype: It may be a read error: a sequence one base away is much more abundant. The rearrangement joins TRBV7-2 to TRBJ2-1; D not certain. The CDR3 totals 14 residues. Trimming removed 5 bases at V and 8 bases at J, with 16 bases between. The germline gives CDR1 SGHTA, CDR2 FQGNSA. The CDR3 sequence: CASSIHPRQDEQFF. In DNA, the CDR3 is TGTGCCAGCAGCATTCACCCGCGTCAGGATGAGCAGTTCTTC.

There are many counts of this clonotype. V is TRBV7-2 and J is TRBJ2-5, with D possibly TRBD1 on 5 matching bases. CDR3 length equals 14 residues. V was trimmed by 5 bases and J by 5 bases, leaving 15 bases between them. Looked up from germline, CDR1 is SGHTA and CDR2 is FQGNSA. Written as DNA, the CDR3 is TGTGCCAGCAGCCCCGTGGGCAGGGATGAGACCCAGTACTTC. It is translated as CASSPVGRDETQYF.

This clonotype was found many times. This chain uses TRBV28 with TRBJ2-7, with 7 nucleotides matching TRBD1. CDR1 and CDR2 from the germline V gene are MDHEN and SYDVKM. With V trimmed by 3 bases and J by 0 bases, 5 bases remained unmatched. The CDR3 is 15 residues long. In nucleotides, the CDR3 is TGTGCCAGCAGTTTGACAGGGCGGTACTCCTACGAGCAGTACTTC. Translation gives CASSLTGRYSYEQYF.

This clonotype was observed at least ten times. This rearrangement joins TRBV15 to TRBJ2-5; D tentatively reads TRBD1 or TRBD2 (5 bases each). Trimming cost V 1 base and J 7 bases, with 19 bases left between them. Germline loops: CDR1 LNHNV, CDR2 YYDKDF (reference sequence). This CDR3 region has 16 residues. CDR3 loop: CATSRVVTANRGTQYF. Written as DNA, the CDR3 is TGTGCCACCAGCAGAGTGGTGACAGCCAACCGGGGGACCCAGTACTTC.

This sequence joins TRBV20-1 and TRBJ2-6, with 9 bases that match TRBD1. Trimming took 2 bases from V and 2 from J; bases not matched to a gene: 4. Germline-derived CDR1 and CDR2 are DFQATT and SNEGSKA (reference sequence). There are 16 residues in the CDR3. The CDR3 DNA reads TGCAGTGCTAGAAGATACAGGGGGCCTGGGGCCAACGTCCTGACTTTC. It specifies CSARRYRGPGANVLTF.

This clonotype was observed at least ten times. This chain uses TRBV29-1 with TRBJ2-3; a possible D gene is TRBD2 (5 bases). The V gene's germline CDR1 is SQVTM and CDR2 ANQGSEA. CDR3 size: 12 residues. V gave up 7 bases and J gave up 6 bases, with 14 bases separating them. CDR3: CSGRTLGDTQYF. For the CDR3, the DNA is TGCAGCGGGAGGACGCTGGGGGATACGCAGTATTTT.

This clonotype showed up just a few times. The J gene is TRBJ1-6, the V gene TRBV7-2, with D uncertain. The ends were cut back, 2 bases at V and 10 bases at J, with 9 bases in the middle. CDR3 length: 13 amino acids. Germline loops: CDR1 SGHTA, CDR2 FQGNSA. CDR3: CASSLSEGSPLHF. DNA for the CDR3: TGTGCCAGCAGCTTATCCGAGGGATCACCCCTCCACTTT.

The J gene is TRBJ2-2, the V gene TRBV6-2 or TRBV6-3; D may correspond to TRBD1 or TRBD2 (5 bases each). V was clipped by 2 bases and J by 5 bases, with 18 bases between them. CDR3 length: 17 amino acids. Germline values: CDR1 MNHEY, CDR2 SVGEGT. The CDR3 here is CASSYDPGRGVTGELFF. The CDR3 coding sequence is TGTGCCAGCAGTTACGACCCGGGACGGGGCGTGACCGGGGAGCTGTTTTTT.

This clonotype occurred many times. The rearrangement links TRBV11-2 to TRBJ2-1, with D perhaps matching TRBD1 or TRBD2 (5 bases each). Trimming stripped 5 bases from V and 7 bases from J, with 18 bases between. This CDR3 has 15 residues. Germline V gives CDR1 SGHAT, CDR2 FQNNGV. This CDR3 reads CASSPMGTIPNEQFF. CDR3 coding DNA: TGTGCCAGCAGCCCCATGGGGACCATCCCTAATGAGCAGTTCTTC.

This clonotype appeared many times. The CDR3 sequence: CASSLFTGEYEQYF. The CDR3 DNA follows: TGCGCCAGCAGCTTGTTTACAGGGGAATACGAGCAGTACTTC. The chain carries TRBV5-1 and TRBJ2-7; TRBD1 matches 7 bases. Trimming removed 1 base from V and 4 bases from J; junction bases left unmatched: 5. The germline V gene encodes CDR1 SGHRS and CDR2 YFSETQ. The length of the CDR3 is 14 residues.

There are a few counts of this clonotype. The chain joins TRBV28 to TRBJ2-1; TRBD1 is a possible D gene (5 bases). CDR1 and CDR2 (germline): MDHEN, SYDVKM. V was shortened by 5 bases and J by 0 bases, with 14 bases between the two germline ends. This CDR3 comprises 16 residues. CDR3 DNA sequence: TGTGCCAGCAGTAAAGACAGCATTCTCTCCTACAATGAGCAGTTCTTC. Its translation: CASSKDSILSYNEQFF.

This clonotype came up many times. This sequence joins TRBV11-2 and TRBJ2-7, with 7 bases lining up with TRBD2. From germline, CDR1 is SGHAT and CDR2 FQNNGV. This CDR3 spans 14 amino acids. Trimming took 5 bases from V and 2 from J; bases not matched to a gene: 6. CDR3: CASSQRDGPYEQYF. As DNA, the CDR3 is TGTGCCAGCAGCCAGCGGGACGGCCCCTACGAGCAGTACTTC. Looking up the rest from reference TRBV11-2 and TRBJ2-7 gives the full variable domain: EAGVAQSPRYKIIEKRQSVAFWCNPISGHATLYWYQQILGQGPKLLIQFQNNGVVDDSQLPKDRFSAERLKGVDSTLKIQPAKLEDSAVYLCASSQRDGPYEQYFGPGTRLTVT.

This clonotype was picked up many times. The genes are TRBV6-1 and TRBJ1-4; D is perhaps TRBD1 (5 bases). With 3 bases removed from V and 7 bases from J, the gap between germline ends came to 12 bases. Germline V gene lookup returns CDR1 MNHNS and CDR2 SASEGT. The CDR3 length is 14 residues. The CDR3 protein is CASSDGTGGEKLFF. CDR3 bases: TGTGCCAGCAGTGACGGGACGGGGGGTGAAAAACTGTTTTTT.

There are a few counts of this clonotype. The chain links TRBV20-1 to TRBJ1-5; D is ambiguous. V shed 2 bases and J shed 4 bases, with 6 bases lying between them. Germline CDR1 reads DFQATT; CDR2 reads SNEGSKA (reference sequence). CDR3 length: 12 amino acids. For the CDR3, the DNA is TGCAGTGCTAGACAGCCAAATCAGCCCCAGCATTTT. Translating gives CSARQPNQPQHF.

This clonotype was recorded at least ten times. V and J are TRBV28 and TRBJ1-2, with D possibly being TRBD1 (6 bases). V lost 7 bases, J lost 4 bases, and 16 bases lay in between. This CDR3 is built from 14 residues. The germline gives CDR1 MDHEN, CDR2 SYDVKM. The CDR3 coding sequence is TGTGCCAGCACCCCACCGGACAGCCTCTATGGCTACACCTTC. Protein: CASTPPDSLYGYTF.

This clonotype was detected a few times. The CDR3 loop reads CSVEGDRRYEQYF. CDR3 nucleotide sequence: TGCAGCGTTGAAGGGGACAGGAGATACGAGCAGTACTTC. V usage is TRBV29-1 and J usage is TRBJ2-7; 8 positions match TRBD1. This CDR3 spans 13 amino acids. The V segment lost 1 base and the J segment 4 bases; nucleotides outside the gene matches: 3. CDR1 SQVTM and CDR2 ANQGSEA come from the germline V gene.

This chain joins TRBV10-2 and TRBJ2-3; no clear D gene. V was cut by 7 bases and J by 10 bases, with 9 bases left in between. Looked up from germline, CDR1 is WSHSY and CDR2 is SAAADI. This CDR3 has 10 amino acids. The CDR3 here is CASKRNPQYF. The CDR3, as DNA: TGCGCCAGCAAGAGGAATCCGCAGTATTTT.

At least ten counts were recorded for this clonotype. The chain employs TRBV6-1 and TRBJ2-1; unclear D gene. Looked up from germline, CDR1 is MNHNS and CDR2 is SASEGT. Trimming cost V 6 bases and J 6 bases, with 24 bases left between them. The length of the CDR3 is 17 residues. The CDR3 sequence is CASSRARGVTGRNEQFF. CDR3 in DNA: TGTGCCAGCAGCAGAGCGAGAGGTGTAACGGGTCGCAATGAGCAGTTCTTC.

The chain couples TRBV6-5 to TRBJ2-1; 12 positions match TRBD1. The germline CDR1 and CDR2 sequences are MNHEY and SVGAGI. The CDR3 is 17 residues long. With V trimmed by 0 bases and J by 10 bases, 10 bases remained unmatched. The CDR3 DNA reads as TGTGCCAGCAGTTACTCTCACCGGGACAGGGGGCGAGGCGAGCAGTTCTTC. Translation gives CASSYSHRDRGRGEQFF.

The sample holds a few counts of this clonotype. This chain connects TRBV30 to TRBJ2-7; 7 bases fit TRBD1. CDR1 and CDR2 (germline): GTSNPN, SVGIG (reference sequence). This CDR3 spans 14 amino acids. J was trimmed by 2 bases and V by 0 bases; bases with no gene match: 4. For the CDR3, the DNA is TGTGCCTGGAGTGTTGGTAGGGGGCCCTACGAGCAGTACTTC. Translated, it gives CAWSVGRGPYEQYF.

This clonotype was observed many times. The chain couples TRBV12-3 or TRBV12-4 to TRBJ2-3, with D hard to call. This CDR3 comprises 13 residues. Trimming took 2 bases from V and 3 from J, leaving 6 bases between them. The DNA for the CDR3 is TGTGCCAGCAGTTTAATGGGGACAGATACGCAGTATTTT. It yields the protein CASSLMGTDTQYF.